These 25 T cell receptor beta chains originate from one sample sequenced in a study of T cell repertoires in cytomegalovirus infection. Each CDR3 protein is one row after TCRdb ran MiXCR on the reads. Among 100,000 to 150,000 distinct CDR3 sequences listed, 32% were seen once. Their recognized antigens are unknown. This material consisted of CD8+ T cells from cultured PBMCs, taken from culture after CMV antigen stimulation. The receptors derive from a human donor in good health (CMV status not recorded). Some clones in this sample may be carry-over from other donors' samples.

This rearrangement joins TRBV7-2 to TRBJ2-1; the match to TRBD2 covers 13 bases. The CDR3 covers 15 residues. V trimming: 5 bases; J trimming: 7 bases; junction bases outside the gene matches: 5. Germline loops: CDR1 SGHTA, CDR2 FQGNSA. CDR3 coding DNA: TGTGCCAGCAGCCTACTAGCGGGGGGGGGGAATGAGCAGTTCTTC. Its translation: CASSLLAGGGNEQFF.

This clonotype was found once. The rearrangement links TRBV11-2 to TRBJ2-7, with D possibly TRBD2 on 5 matching bases. This CDR3 has 15 residues. The V end lost 1 base, the J end lost 2 bases, and 12 bases lay between the germline ends. CDR1 and CDR2 (germline): SGHAT, FQNNGV. The CDR3 loop reads CASSLGRGNAYEQYF. The CDR3 nucleotides are TGTGCCAGCAGCTTAGGTCGGGGAAACGCCTACGAGCAGTACTTC.

The V gene is TRBV4-1, the J gene TRBJ1-2; D gene unclear. V was cut by 1 base and J by 6 bases, with 3 bases left in between. Per the germline V gene, CDR1 is MGHRA and CDR2 is YSYEKL. CDR3 length: 11 residues. The CDR3, as DNA: TGCGCCAGCAGCCAAGGGGATGGCTACACCTTC. Amino acids: CASSQGDGYTF.

The CDR3, as DNA: TGTGCCAGCAGTGAGGGGGCATTATACGAGCAGTACTTC. Protein product: CASSEGALYEQYF. The chain joins TRBV25-1 to TRBJ2-7, with D tentatively TRBD1 (6 bases). Trimming stripped 3 bases from V and 4 bases from J, with 10 bases between. Germline-derived CDR1 and CDR2 are MGHDK and SYGVNS. CDR3 length: 13 residues.

This clonotype was seen a few times. V gene TRBV6-5 combines with J gene TRBJ2-3; TRBD1 matches 8 bases. Losses at the gene ends were 6 bases for V and 3 bases for J; bases not matched to a gene: 8. From germline, CDR1 is MNHEY and CDR2 SVGAGI. The CDR3 runs 15 residues. In nucleotides, the CDR3 is TGTGCCAGCAGCCCGGGACAGGTCGGGACAGATACGCAGTATTTT. Translating gives CASSPGQVGTDTQYF.

The J gene is TRBJ1-4, the V gene TRBV7-2; D gene uncertain. The CDR3 loop spans 15 amino acids. Trimming left V 3 bases short and J 0 bases short, with 8 bases between. Per the germline V gene, CDR1 is SGHTA and CDR2 is FQGNSA. DNA for the CDR3: TGTGCCAGCAGCTTTGGAGCCACAACTAATGAAAAACTGTTTTTT. Its translation: CASSFGATTNEKLFF.

The genes are TRBV7-6 and TRBJ1-5; 9 nucleotides align to TRBD1. The CDR3 length is 21 residues. V was clipped by 1 base and J by 2 bases; unmatched bases: 18. Germline values: CDR1 SGHVS, CDR2 FNYEAQ. For the CDR3, the DNA is TGTGCCAGCAGCTTAGTCGGTTTTGGACAGGGGAACTTTATGGGCAATCAGCCCCAGCATTTT. Amino acid sequence: CASSLVGFGQGNFMGNQPQHF.

With respect to this clonotype: At one end the junction does not follow the germline gene, possibly because of a read error. The chain recombines TRBV10-3 with TRBJ2-7, with 8 bases lining up with TRBD2. The CDR3 runs 16 residues. Looked up from germline, CDR1 is ENHRY and CDR2 is SYGVKD. CDR3 region: CATSKDPGGGSDEQYF. The CDR3 DNA sequence: TGTGCCACCAGTAAGGATCCGGGGGGGGGGAGTGACGAGCAGTACTTC.

At least ten counts were recorded for this clonotype. This rearrangement joins TRBV7-8 to TRBJ1-5; unclear D gene. V lost 1 base to trimming and J lost 5 bases, with 3 bases between them. The CDR3 length is 12 residues. Germline V gene sequence: CDR1 SGHVS, CDR2 FQNEAQ. The CDR3 nucleotides are TGTGCCAGCAGCTTAGGGCATCAGCCCCAGCATTTT. Protein: CASSLGHQPQHF.

The chain is built from TRBV6-1 and TRBJ1-6; D is ambiguous. Germline CDR1 reads MNHNS; CDR2 reads SASEGT. The CDR3 runs to 14 residues. Trimming removed 4 bases from V and 6 bases from J, with 10 bases in between. DNA of the CDR3: TGTGCCAGCAGTGGTCAGTCTGGTAATTCACCCCTCCACTTT. As protein: CASSGQSGNSPLHF.

Ten or more counts support this clonotype. This chain uses TRBV6-5 with TRBJ2-2; D unclear. Germline V CDR1 and CDR2: MNHEY, SVGAGI. The CDR3 covers 16 residues. The V end was cut by 5 bases, the J end by 0 bases, with 13 bases between. CDR3 nucleotide sequence: TGTGCCAGCAGTCAGTTTGATGAACCGAACACCGGGGAGCTGTTTTTT. Translating gives CASSQFDEPNTGELFF.

The sample holds one count of this clonotype. The chain uses TRBV7-6 and TRBJ2-7; 11 bases align to TRBD1. The CDR3 spans 15 residues. Per germline, CDR1 SGHVS and CDR2 FNYEAQ. The V segment lost 4 bases and the J segment 2 bases; nucleotides outside the gene matches: 4. CDR3 in DNA: TGTGCCAGCAGCTCCCTGGGACAGGGGGCCTACGAGCAGTACTTC. Its protein is CASSSLGQGAYEQYF.

This clonotype was detected a few times. This chain joins TRBV19 and TRBJ1-5, with D uncertain. The CDR3 has 14 amino acids. Germline values: CDR1 LNHDA, CDR2 SQIVND (reference sequence). Trimming stripped 6 bases from V and 5 bases from J, with 14 bases between. CDR3 sequence (DNA): TGTGCCAGTAGATCAAGTGGGGTCTATCAGCCCCAGCATTTT. It translates to CASRSSGVYQPQHF.

V is TRBV25-1 and J is TRBJ1-1; possible D gene TRBD1, 5 bases. This CDR3 region has 15 residues. Germline V gene lookup returns CDR1 MGHDK and CDR2 SYGVNS. V was trimmed by 3 bases and J by 5 bases, leaving 16 bases between them. Here the CDR3 reads CASSETGTPGTEAFF. CDR3 DNA: TGTGCCAGCAGTGAGACGGGGACTCCAGGGACTGAAGCTTTCTTT. The full variable domain, rest sourced from reference TRBV25-1 and TRBJ1-1, is EADIYQTPRYLVIGTGKKITLECSQTMGHDKMYWYQQDPGMELHLIHYSYGVNSTEKGDLSSESTVSRIRTEHFPLTLESARPSHTSQYLCASSETGTPGTEAFFGQGTRLTVV.

The genes are TRBV12-3 or TRBV12-4 and TRBJ2-7; 8 bases match TRBD1. This CDR3 is built from 12 residues. Trimming at V came to 4 bases and at J to 8 bases, leaving 4 bases not matched to a gene. The CDR3 coding sequence is TGTGCCAGCAGTTCCGGACAGGGCAAGCAGTACTTC. Translated: CASSSGQGKQYF.

In its sample, this clonotype was seen a few times. The chain recombines TRBV28 with TRBJ1-1, with D maybe TRBD1 (5 bases). The ends were cut back, 10 bases at V and 1 base at J, with 19 bases in the middle. Germline CDR1 MDHEN, CDR2 SYDVKM. This CDR3 is built from 15 residues. CDR3 sequence (DNA): TGTGCCACCCAAAAACCCGGGGGTTCGAACACTGAAGCTTTCTTT. The encoded protein is CATQKPGGSNTEAFF.

This clonotype was counted a few times. The rearrangement joins TRBV6-2 or TRBV6-3 to TRBJ2-1, with 10 bases aligning to TRBD2. CDR1 and CDR2 from the germline V gene are MNHEY and SVGEGT. The CDR3 covers 18 residues. J was trimmed by 7 bases and V by 4 bases; bases with no gene match: 16. DNA for the CDR3: TGTGCCAGCAGTTTTCTGAAGACCAGCGGGGGGGCCGGGAATGAGCAGTTCTTC. Residues: CASSFLKTSGGAGNEQFF.

A single count supports this clonotype. In DNA form, the CDR3 reads TGCGCCAGCAGCCATTTTGCCGGGCTACATGGCTACACCTTC. This sequence encodes CASSHFAGLHGYTF. This sequence joins TRBV4-1 and TRBJ1-2, with unresolved D. The CDR3 is 14 residues long. Germline V gene sequence: CDR1 MGHRA, CDR2 YSYEKL. Trimming took off 3 bases at V and 6 bases at J, with 14 bases between the two ends.

The chain couples TRBV7-2 to TRBJ2-3; tentatively, D is TRBD2 (7 bases). Trimming pared 5 bases from V and 3 bases from J, leaving 15 bases between. The V gene's germline CDR1 is SGHTA and CDR2 FQGNSA. The CDR3 length is 15 residues. For the CDR3, the DNA is TGTGCCAGCAGCCCGATTGCGGGGGCGACAGATACGCAGTATTTT. It codes for CASSPIAGATDTQYF.

The sample holds a few counts of this clonotype. V is TRBV27 and J is TRBJ2-7, with 8 bases matching TRBD2. In germline, CDR1 is MNHEY, CDR2 SMNVEV (reference sequence). J was trimmed by 1 base and V by 4 bases; bases with no gene match: 6. The CDR3 loop spans 15 amino acids. CDR3 region: CASSSQRGPSYEQYF. CDR3 DNA: TGTGCCAGCAGTTCCCAGCGGGGGCCGTCCTACGAGCAGTACTTC.

The rearrangement uses TRBV27 and TRBJ2-3, with no clear D. The CDR3 has 14 amino acids. V was cut by 4 bases and J by 4 bases, with 12 bases left in between. The germline CDR1 and CDR2 sequences are MNHEY and SMNVEV (reference sequence). The CDR3 is CASSWSTGSDTQYF. For the CDR3, the DNA is TGTGCCAGCAGTTGGTCCACTGGGTCAGATACGCAGTATTTT.

This clonotype was seen many times. J is TRBJ2-5 and V is TRBV7-2; possibly TRBD2 for D (6 bases). Germline CDR1 reads SGHTA; CDR2 reads FQGNSA. V lost 2 bases and J lost 0, with 10 bases in between. The CDR3 is 15 amino acids. This chain's CDR3 is CASSLLASYQETQYF. In DNA form, the CDR3 reads TGTGCCAGCAGCTTACTAGCGTCATACCAAGAGACCCAGTACTTC.

The table lists this clonotype with a few counts. The chain couples TRBV7-8 to TRBJ1-2, with D uncertain. This CDR3 comprises 14 residues. The germline V and J ends were trimmed by 0 bases and 4 bases, with 9 bases remaining between them. Germline loops: CDR1 SGHVS, CDR2 FQNEAQ. The DNA for the CDR3 is TGTGCCAGCAGCTTAGCGAGTGGCTCCTATGGCTACACCTTC. Translating it yields CASSLASGSYGYTF.

The chain uses TRBV29-1 and TRBJ1-6, with no clear D. The CDR3 is made up of 14 amino acids. Between the trimmed V and J ends, which lost 7 bases and 1 base, there was a span of 11 bases. Germline CDR1 is SQVTM and CDR2 is ANQGSEA. The CDR3 region has the DNA TGCAGCGCGCGAGACGGATCCTATAATTCACCCCTCCACTTT. As protein: CSARDGSYNSPLHF.

The V call is TRBV7-9, the J call TRBJ1-2; TRBD1 matches 8 bases. The CDR3 covers 14 residues. Per the germline V gene, CDR1 is SEHNR and CDR2 is FQNEAQ (reference sequence). Losses at the gene ends were 4 bases for V and 7 bases for J; bases not matched to a gene: 8. The CDR3 sequence is CASSSPDRGPGYTF. The CDR3 DNA follows: TGTGCCAGCAGCTCTCCTGACAGGGGCCCTGGCTACACCTTC.